These T cell receptor beta chains were read from a single sample in a study of cytomegalovirus exposure and HLA in healthy donors. Assay: immunoSEQ multiplex PCR; the TCRdb copy retains only in-frame clones and omits some. The table includes approximately 220,000 clones, more than 65% detected once. Sequencing input: PBMCs. These receptors came from a man between 18 and 29 years old in good health and CMV-seronegative. Both conserved end residues are trimmed from each CDR3.

v_call: TRBV29-1
j_call: TRBJ2-5
cdr3_aa: SVEERQGGRETQY

v_call: TRBV7-3
j_call: TRBJ2-3
cdr3_aa: ASSLSRTADTQY

v_call: TRBV7-9
j_call: TRBJ2-7
cdr3_aa: SSSFNRPYEQY

v_call: TRBV6-6
j_call: TRBJ1-2
cdr3_aa: ASGRTGVDYGYT

v_call: TRBV5-1
j_call: TRBJ1-4
cdr3_aa: ASSLATGGNEKLF

v_call: TRBV7-9
j_call: TRBJ2-4
cdr3_aa: ASSLISAVLAKNIQY

v_call: TRBV2
j_call: TRBJ1-1
cdr3_aa: ASCDGRGTEAF

v_call: TRBV5-1
j_call: TRBJ2-7
cdr3_aa: ASSLATVIPLEQY

v_call: TRBV7-9
j_call: TRBJ1-1
cdr3_aa: ASSSYRVNTEAF

v_call: TRBV2
j_call: TRBJ2-3
cdr3_aa: ASRLASADTQY

v_call: TRBV2
j_call: TRBJ1-2
cdr3_aa: ASSGRGSPGYT

v_call: TRBV10-1
j_call: TRBJ2-1
cdr3_aa: ASSEGSGRGEQF

v_call: TRBV27
j_call: TRBJ2-7
cdr3_aa: ASSYSNPRAGGTYEQY

v_call: TRBV28
j_call: TRBJ1-1
cdr3_aa: ASRISTEAF